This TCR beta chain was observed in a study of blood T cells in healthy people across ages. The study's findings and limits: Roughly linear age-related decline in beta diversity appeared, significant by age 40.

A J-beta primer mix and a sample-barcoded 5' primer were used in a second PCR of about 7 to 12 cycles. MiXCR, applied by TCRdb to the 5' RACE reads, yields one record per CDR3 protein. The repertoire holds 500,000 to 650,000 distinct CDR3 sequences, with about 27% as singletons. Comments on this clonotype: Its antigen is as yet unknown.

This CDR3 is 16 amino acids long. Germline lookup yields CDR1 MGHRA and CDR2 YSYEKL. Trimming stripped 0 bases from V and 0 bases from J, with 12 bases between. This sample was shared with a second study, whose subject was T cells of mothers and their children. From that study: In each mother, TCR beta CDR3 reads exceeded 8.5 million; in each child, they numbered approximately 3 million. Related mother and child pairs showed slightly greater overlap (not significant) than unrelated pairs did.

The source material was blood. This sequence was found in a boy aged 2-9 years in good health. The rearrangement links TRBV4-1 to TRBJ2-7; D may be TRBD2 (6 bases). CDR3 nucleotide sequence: TGCGCCAGCAGCCAAGATGTTCTAGCGAGCTCCTACGAGCAGTACTTC. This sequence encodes CASSQDVLASSYEQYF.